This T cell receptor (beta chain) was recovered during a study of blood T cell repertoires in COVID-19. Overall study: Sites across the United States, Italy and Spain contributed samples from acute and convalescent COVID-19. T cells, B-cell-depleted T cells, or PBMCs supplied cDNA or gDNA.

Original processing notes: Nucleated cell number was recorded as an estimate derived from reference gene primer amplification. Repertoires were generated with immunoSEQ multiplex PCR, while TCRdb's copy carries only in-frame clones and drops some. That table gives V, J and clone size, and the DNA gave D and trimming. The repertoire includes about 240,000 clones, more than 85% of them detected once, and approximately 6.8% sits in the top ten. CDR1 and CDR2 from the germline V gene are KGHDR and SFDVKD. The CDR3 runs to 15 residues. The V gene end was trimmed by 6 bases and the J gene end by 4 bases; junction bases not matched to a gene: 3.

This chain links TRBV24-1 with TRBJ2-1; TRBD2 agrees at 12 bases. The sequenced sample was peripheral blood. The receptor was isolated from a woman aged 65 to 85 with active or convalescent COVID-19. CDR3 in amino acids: CATSMTSGGYNEQFF. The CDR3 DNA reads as TGTGCCACCAGTATGACTAGCGGGGGATACAATGAGCAGTTCTTC.